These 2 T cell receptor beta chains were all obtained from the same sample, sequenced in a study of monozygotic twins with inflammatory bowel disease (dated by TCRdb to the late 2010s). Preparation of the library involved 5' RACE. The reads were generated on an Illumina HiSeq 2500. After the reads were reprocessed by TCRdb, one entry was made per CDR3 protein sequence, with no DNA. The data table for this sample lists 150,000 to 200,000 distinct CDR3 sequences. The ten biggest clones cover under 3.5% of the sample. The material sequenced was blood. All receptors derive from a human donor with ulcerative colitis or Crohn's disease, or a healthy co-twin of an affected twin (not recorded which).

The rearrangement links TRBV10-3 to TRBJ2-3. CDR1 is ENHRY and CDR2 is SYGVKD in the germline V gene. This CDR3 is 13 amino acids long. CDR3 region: CAITESNTDTQYF.

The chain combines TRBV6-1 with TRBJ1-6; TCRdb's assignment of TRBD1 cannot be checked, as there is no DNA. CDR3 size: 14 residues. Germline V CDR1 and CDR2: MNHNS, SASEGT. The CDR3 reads CASSEGGFASPLHF.